This T cell receptor (beta chain) was sequenced for a study of T-cell memory formation after mild COVID-19. Study-wide findings and caveats: Among contracting clones, CD4+ were mainly CM/EM and CD8+ enriched in EMRA. Cross-reactive memory apparently joined, as some responding clones appeared in pre-infection memory.

TCRdb re-called the 5' RACE reads through MiXCR, storing one row per CDR3 protein. The sample has around 400,000 distinct CDR3 sequences; roughly 24% are singletons. As concerns this clonotype: What it binds is unknown.

CDR3 length: 13 residues. CDR1 and CDR2 (germline): MNHEY, SMNVEV (reference sequence). Between the trimmed V and J ends, which lost 4 bases and 6 bases, there was a span of 10 bases. V is TRBV27 and J is TRBJ2-1; D remains unclear. Material: PBMCs or a T cell subset sorted from them (not recorded which). The TCR originated in an adult woman who had mild COVID-19 (a few samples of this study predate the infection). Cell type and time point are not known. The CDR3 sequence is CASSSPSGNEQFF. In nucleotides, the CDR3 is TGTGCCAGCAGTTCCCCGTCGGGCAATGAGCAGTTCTTC.